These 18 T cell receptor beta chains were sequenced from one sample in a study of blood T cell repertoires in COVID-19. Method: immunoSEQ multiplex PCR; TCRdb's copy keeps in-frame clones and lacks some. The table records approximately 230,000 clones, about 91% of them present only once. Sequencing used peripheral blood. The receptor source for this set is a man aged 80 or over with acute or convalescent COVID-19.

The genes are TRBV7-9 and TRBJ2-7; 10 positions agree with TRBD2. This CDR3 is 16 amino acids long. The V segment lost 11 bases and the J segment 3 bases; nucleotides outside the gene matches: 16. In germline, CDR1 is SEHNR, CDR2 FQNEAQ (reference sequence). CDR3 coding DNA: TGTGCCTCCGGTGGGCTAGCGGGGGCGAACTTCTACGAGCAGTACTTC. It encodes CASGGLAGANFYEQYF.

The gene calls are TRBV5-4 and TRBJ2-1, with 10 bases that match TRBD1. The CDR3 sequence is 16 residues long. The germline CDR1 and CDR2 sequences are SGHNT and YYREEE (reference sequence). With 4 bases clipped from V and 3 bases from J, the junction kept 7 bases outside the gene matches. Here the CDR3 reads CASSTSWTGGYNEQFF. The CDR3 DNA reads TGTGCCAGCAGCACGTCCTGGACAGGGGGCTACAATGAGCAGTTCTTC.

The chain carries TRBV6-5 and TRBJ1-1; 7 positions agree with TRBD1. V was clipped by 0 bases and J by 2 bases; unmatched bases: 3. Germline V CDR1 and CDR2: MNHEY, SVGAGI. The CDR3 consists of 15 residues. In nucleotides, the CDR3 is TGTGCCAGCAGTTACTCCGGGACAGTTAACACTGAAGCTTTCTTT. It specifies CASSYSGTVNTEAFF.

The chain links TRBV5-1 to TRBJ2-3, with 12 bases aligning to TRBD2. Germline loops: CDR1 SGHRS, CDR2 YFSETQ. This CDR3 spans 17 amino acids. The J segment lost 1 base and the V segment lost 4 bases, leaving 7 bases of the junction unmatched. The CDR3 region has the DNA TGCGCCAGCAGCCACGGAAGACTAGCGGGAGGCACAGATACGCAGTATTTT. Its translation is CASSHGRLAGGTDTQYF.

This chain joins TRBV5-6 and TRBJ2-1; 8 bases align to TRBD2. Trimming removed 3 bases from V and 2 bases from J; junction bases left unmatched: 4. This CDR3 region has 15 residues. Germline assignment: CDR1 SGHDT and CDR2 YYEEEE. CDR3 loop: CASSSGTSTYNEQFF. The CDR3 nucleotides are TGTGCCAGCAGCTCAGGGACTAGTACCTACAATGAGCAGTTCTTC.

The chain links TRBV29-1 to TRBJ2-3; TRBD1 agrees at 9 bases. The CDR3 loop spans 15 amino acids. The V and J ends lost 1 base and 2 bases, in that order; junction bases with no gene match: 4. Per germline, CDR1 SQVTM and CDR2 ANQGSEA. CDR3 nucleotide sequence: TGCAGCGTTGAAGGAGACAGGGGGTACACAGATACGCAGTATTTT. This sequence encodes CSVEGDRGYTDTQYF.

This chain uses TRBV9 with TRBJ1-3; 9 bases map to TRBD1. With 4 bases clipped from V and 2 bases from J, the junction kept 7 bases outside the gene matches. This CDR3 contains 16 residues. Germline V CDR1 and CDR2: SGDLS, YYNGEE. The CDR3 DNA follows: TGTGCCAGCAGCTCACAGGGGGCCAGGCCTGGAAACACCATATATTTT. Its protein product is CASSSQGARPGNTIYF.

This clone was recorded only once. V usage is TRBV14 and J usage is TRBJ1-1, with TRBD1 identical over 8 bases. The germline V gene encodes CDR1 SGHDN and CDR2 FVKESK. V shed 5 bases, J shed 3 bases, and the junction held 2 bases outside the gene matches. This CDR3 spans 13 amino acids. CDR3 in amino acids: CASSGQGYTEAFF. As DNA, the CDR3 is TGTGCCAGCAGCGGACAGGGCTACACTGAAGCTTTCTTT.

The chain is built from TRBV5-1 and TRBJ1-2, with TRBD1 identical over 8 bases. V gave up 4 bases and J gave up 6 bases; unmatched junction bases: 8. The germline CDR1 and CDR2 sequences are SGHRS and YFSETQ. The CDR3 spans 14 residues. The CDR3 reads CASSADRAMDGYTF. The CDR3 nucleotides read TGCGCCAGCAGCGCGGACAGGGCCATGGATGGCTACACCTTC.

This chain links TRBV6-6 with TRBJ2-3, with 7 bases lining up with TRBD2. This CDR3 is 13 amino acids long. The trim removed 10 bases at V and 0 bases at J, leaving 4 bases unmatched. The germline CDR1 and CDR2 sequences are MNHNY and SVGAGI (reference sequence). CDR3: CAMKRESTDTQYF. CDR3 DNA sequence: TGTGCCATGAAGCGGGAAAGCACAGATACGCAGTATTTT.

The CDR3 reads CAISDREVYNEQFF. The CDR3 DNA sequence: TGTGCCATCAGTGACAGGGAGGTCTACAATGAGCAGTTCTTC. The chain joins TRBV10-3 to TRBJ2-1, with a weak D call TRBD2 (6 bases). The CDR3 has 14 residues. Trimming took off 3 bases at V and 3 bases at J, with 9 bases between the two ends. Germline V lookup: CDR1 ENHRY, CDR2 SYGVKD.

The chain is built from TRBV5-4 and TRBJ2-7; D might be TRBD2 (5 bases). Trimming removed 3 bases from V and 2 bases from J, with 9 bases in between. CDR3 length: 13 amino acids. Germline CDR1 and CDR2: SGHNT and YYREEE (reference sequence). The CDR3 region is CASSSGRTYEQYF. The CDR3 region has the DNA TGTGCCAGCAGCTCGGGAAGGACCTACGAGCAGTACTTC.

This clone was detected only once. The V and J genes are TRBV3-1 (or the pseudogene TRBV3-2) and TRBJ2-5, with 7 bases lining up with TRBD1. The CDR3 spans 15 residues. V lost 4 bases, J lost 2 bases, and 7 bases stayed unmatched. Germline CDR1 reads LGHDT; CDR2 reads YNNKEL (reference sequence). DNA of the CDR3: TGTGCCAGCAGCCGTCTCCGGGGACAGCAAGAGACCCAGTACTTC. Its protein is CASSRLRGQQETQYF.

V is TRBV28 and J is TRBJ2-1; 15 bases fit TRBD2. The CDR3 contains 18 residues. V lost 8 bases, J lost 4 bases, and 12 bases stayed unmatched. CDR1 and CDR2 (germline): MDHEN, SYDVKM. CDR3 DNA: TGTGCCAGCCCTAAAACGGGACTAGCGGGAGGCCTTTACAATGAGCAGTTCTTC. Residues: CASPKTGLAGGLYNEQFF.

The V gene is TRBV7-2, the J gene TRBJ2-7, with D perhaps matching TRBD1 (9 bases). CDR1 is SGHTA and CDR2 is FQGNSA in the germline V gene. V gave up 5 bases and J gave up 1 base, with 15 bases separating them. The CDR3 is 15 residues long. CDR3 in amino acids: CASSTGGTGSYEQYF. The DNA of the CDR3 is TGTGCCAGCAGCACGGGGGGGACAGGGTCCTACGAGCAGTACTTC.

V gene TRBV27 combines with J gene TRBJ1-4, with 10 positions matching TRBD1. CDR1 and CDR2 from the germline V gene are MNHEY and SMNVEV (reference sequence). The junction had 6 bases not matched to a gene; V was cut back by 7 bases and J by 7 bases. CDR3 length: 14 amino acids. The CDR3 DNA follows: TGTGCCAGCAATCGACAGGGGGCTACTGAAAAACTGTTTTTT. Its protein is CASNRQGATEKLFF.

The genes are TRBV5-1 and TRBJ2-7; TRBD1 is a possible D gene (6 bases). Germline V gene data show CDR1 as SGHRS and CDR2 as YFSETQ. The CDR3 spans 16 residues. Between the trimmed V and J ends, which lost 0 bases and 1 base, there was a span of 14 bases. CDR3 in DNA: TGCGCCAGCAGCTTGGGTGGCAGGGGAGAGTCCTACGAGCAGTACTTC. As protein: CASSLGGRGESYEQYF.

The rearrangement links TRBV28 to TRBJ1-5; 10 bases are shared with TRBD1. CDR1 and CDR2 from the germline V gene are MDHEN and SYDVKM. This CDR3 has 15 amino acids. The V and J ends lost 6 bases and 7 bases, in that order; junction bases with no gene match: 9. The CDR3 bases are TGTGCCAGCAGAAGACAGGGGGCGGGAGTCCAGCCCCAGCATTTT. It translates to CASRRQGAGVQPQHF.